This T cell receptor beta chain was captured in a study of blood T cell repertoires in COVID-19. How the authors handled the data: Amplified reference gene primers provided the basis for estimating nucleated cell counts. Only in-frame clones appear in the TCRdb table, and some are missing; sequencing was by immunoSEQ multiplex PCR. V, J and clone size were drawn from that table, and D and trimming were deduced from the DNA. The repertoire holds 60,000 to 80,000 clones, with 85% to 90% as singletons. After removal of 0 bases from V and 4 bases from J, the junction contained 4 bases not matched to a gene. The CDR3 runs 15 residues. The germline CDR1 and CDR2 sequences are SGDLS and YYNGEE.

The sequencing input was peripheral blood. The chain has TRBV9 and TRBJ2-1; 7 bases align to TRBD2. The sequence came from a woman aged 55-70 years with COVID-19, enrolled during active disease. The CDR3: CASSVGGSLYNEQFF. In DNA form, the CDR3 reads TGTGCCAGCAGCGTAGGCGGGAGTTTATACAATGAGCAGTTCTTC.